This T cell receptor (beta chain) was sequenced during a study of blood T cell repertoires in COVID-19. The wider study: Material from acute and convalescent COVID-19 was sourced from the United States, Italy and Spain. In each case, the material was cDNA or gDNA derived from T cells, B-cell-depleted T cells, or PBMCs.

In the study's own analysis: Estimated nucleated cell counts came from reference gene primer amplification. The table came from immunoSEQ multiplex PCR; TCRdb's copy has only in-frame clones and leaves some out. That table furnishes V, J and clone size, whereas the DNA furnished D and trimming. The table has about 110,000 clones, approximately 89% seen once. Germline V gene lookup returns CDR1 KGHDR and CDR2 SFDVKD. The CDR3 covers 15 residues. V was cut by 4 bases and J by 8 bases, with 16 bases left in between. The TCR was taken from a man in his fifties or sixties with active or convalescent COVID-19. This sequence joins TRBV24-1 and TRBJ1-4; no clear D. Sequences were obtained from peripheral blood. CDR3 loop: CATSDMREGTEKLFF. The CDR3 nucleotides are TGTGCCACCAGTGACATGCGGGAAGGAACCGAAAAACTGTTTTTT.